The clone carrying this TCR beta chain has ten or more counts. Its antigen is unidentified. The source of the sample is a study of response to subunit inactivated influenza vaccine. TCRdb called the RT-PCR reads again in MiXCR, with one record for every CDR3 protein. The sample carries approximately 500,000 distinct CDR3 sequences, 10% to 15% recorded once. Germline V gives CDR1 DFQATT, CDR2 SNEGSKA (reference sequence). The V end was cut by 0 bases, the J end by 7 bases, with 7 bases between. The CDR3 is 12 amino acids. Study-level points and caveats: That few new T cells are recruited by each seasonal influenza vaccination was the authors' suggestion.

This chain connects TRBV20-1 to TRBJ2-1; the D is unclear. The sample was PBMCs from blood, taken 45 days after vaccination. The clonotype comes from a man aged 50-60 years who received an inactivated influenza vaccine. The CDR3 DNA is TGCAGTGCTAGAGATCAGACGAATGAGCAGTTCTTC. It specifies CSARDQTNEQFF.